What follows are 2 T cell receptor beta chains derived from one specimen sequenced in a study of regulatory T cells in long-lasting Graves disease. Through Arm-PCR of CDR3 regions and iRepertoire HTBI primers, TCR beta libraries were built. TCRdb called the multiplex PCR reads again in MiXCR, with one record for every CDR3 protein. The table shows a few hundred thousand distinct CDR3 sequences, with 16% occurring only once. As for time point: newly diagnosed GD, antithyroid drugs for less than 3 months. The TCR library was prepared using RNA isolated from PBMCs. A further study also used this sample, focusing on T cells in Graves' hyperthyroidism and ophthalmopathy.

The specimen was peripheral blood mononuclear cells (PBMCs), collected at new diagnosis, from a patient treated with antithyroid drugs. Every receptor here comes from a man between 35 and 55 years old with Graves disease.

This clonotype showed up many times. This sequence joins TRBV30 and TRBJ2-1; 11 nucleotides align to TRBD2. Germline V gene sequence: CDR1 GTSNPN, CDR2 SVGIG (reference sequence). The CDR3 covers 13 residues. Unmatched junction bases numbered 1, after V lost 2 bases and J lost 7 bases. CDR3 amino acids: CAWSPSGGNEQFF. CDR3 nucleotides: TGTGCCTGGAGTCCTAGCGGGGGGAATGAGCAGTTCTTC.

Notes on this clonotype: At one end, the junction sequence differs from germline, possibly due to a read error. The chain uses TRBV5-1 and TRBJ2-7, with 7 positions matching TRBD1. CDR3 size: 15 residues. The germline CDR1 and CDR2 sequences are SGHRS and YFSETQ. CDR3 coding DNA: TGCACCAGCAGCTTGGATGTGACAGGGTGGTACGAGCAGTACTTC. This encodes CTSSLDVTGWYEQYF.